This TCR beta chain was sequenced in a study of siplizumab effects on memory and regulatory T cells. Regarding the study as a whole: Whether proliferating Tregs in siplizumab cultures suppress was not functionally confirmed. Siplizumab conditions gave an average of approximately 71% Treg-derived mappable alloreactive CD4+ clones, versus about 30% for controls. Only a minority of proliferating CD4+ or CD8+ clones had an assignable naive or memory phenotype, with roughly 75-96% lacking one. The mapping of alloreactive clones to unstimulated subsets covered only a minor fraction of them.

As for this clone: Its cognate antigen is unknown.

Clones were read by immunoSEQ multiplex PCR, and TCRdb kept only the in-frame ones, dropping some. The data contain 97,000 or so clones, approximately 90% of them singletons. The TCR was taken from a human donor in good health. Source material: CD4+ T cells sorted from blood.

CDR3 DNA: TGCGCCAGCAGCTTGGCCCTCGGGGAGCTGTTTTTT. It specifies CASSLALGELFF. The chain employs TRBV5-1 and TRBJ2-2, with unresolved D. CDR3 length: 12 amino acids. Germline CDR1 reads SGHRS; CDR2 reads YFSETQ. The V end lost 0 bases, the J end lost 7 bases, and 4 bases lay between the germline ends. The full variable domain, with the rest looked up from reference TRBV5-1 and TRBJ2-2, is KAGVTQTPRYLIKTRGQQVTLSCSPISGHRSVSWYQQTPGQGLQFLFEYFSETQRNKGNFPGRFSGRQFSNSRSEMNVSTLELGDSALYLCASSLALGELFFGEGSRLTVL.